This entry is about one T cell receptor beta chain. The data originate from a study of control samples from healthy donors and cancer patients. Trimming stripped 5 bases from V and 10 bases from J, with 24 bases between. The germline gives CDR1 SGHTA, CDR2 FQGNSA. CDR3 length: 17 amino acids. Method: immunoSEQ multiplex PCR; TCRdb's copy keeps in-frame clones and lacks some. The data contain about 18,000 clones, less than 90% of them singletons. This TCR was recovered from a woman in her seventies with lung cancer. The chain employs TRBV7-2 and TRBJ1-6; possibly TRBD1 for D (6 bases). Sequencing input: PBMCs. DNA of the CDR3: TGTGCCAGCAGCCCTAGTCTCCCCGGGCAGGGGCGCTCACCCCTCCACTTT. This translates into CASSPSLPGQGRSPLHF. Full variable domain (missing parts from reference TRBV7-2 and TRBJ1-6): GAGVSQSPSNKVTEKGKDVELRCDPISGHTALYWYRQSLGQGLEFLIYFQGNSAPDKSGLPSDRFSAERTGGSVSTLTIQRTQQEDSAVYLCASSPSLPGQGRSPLHFGNGTRLTVT.